Following are 23 T cell receptor beta chains from one sample sequenced in a study of T cells in Graves' hyperthyroidism and ophthalmopathy. RNA transcripts were the template for amplifying TCR beta CDR3 regions. The HTBI primer set drove a first-round RT-PCR of the TCR CDR3. TCRdb called the multiplex PCR reads again in MiXCR, with one record for every CDR3 protein. The sample has about 720,000 distinct CDR3 sequences, roughly a sixth seen once. The sequencing sample was made of blood. These receptor sequences come from a woman aged 50 to 65 with Graves' hyperthyroidism that later progressed to Graves' ophthalmopathy.

The gene calls are TRBV25-1 and TRBJ1-5; the D is unclear. With 3 bases removed from V and 4 bases from J, the gap between germline ends came to 10 bases. CDR1 MGHDK and CDR2 SYGVNS come from the germline V gene. The CDR3 runs 14 residues. The CDR3 bases are TGTGCCAGCAGTGACGATAGGTTTAATCAGCCCCAGCATTTT. It specifies CASSDDRFNQPQHF.

The V and J genes are TRBV25-1 and TRBJ2-5; D not resolved. This CDR3 is 13 amino acids long. The germline CDR1 and CDR2 sequences are MGHDK and SYGVNS. Deletions cut 6 bases from V and 0 bases from J, with 8 bases between. DNA for the CDR3: TGTGCCAGCAGCAACAAGTACCAAGAGACCCAGTACTTC. Residues: CASSNKYQETQYF.

The rearrangement joins TRBV10-1 to TRBJ2-2; TRBD1 aligns across 10 bases. J lost 7 bases, V lost 7 bases, and 6 bases had no gene match. Germline CDR1 WNHNN, CDR2 SYGVQD (reference sequence). The CDR3 has 14 amino acids. CDR3 region: CASKRDRGSGELFF. The CDR3 coding sequence is TGCGCCAGCAAAAGGGACAGGGGTAGCGGGGAGCTGTTTTTT.

This clonotype occurred a few times. V usage is TRBV15 and J usage is TRBJ2-7; TRBD2 is a possible D gene (5 bases). Per the germline V gene, CDR1 is LNHNV and CDR2 is YYDKDF (reference sequence). CDR3 length equals 13 residues. Between the trimmed V and J ends, which lost 4 bases and 1 base, there was a span of 8 bases. The CDR3 protein is CATSNRESYEQYF. Here the CDR3 DNA reads TGTGCCACCAGCAACCGGGAATCCTACGAGCAGTACTTC.

The V and J genes are TRBV19 and TRBJ2-5, with 7 bases that match TRBD1. The CDR3 spans 15 residues. Trimming took 4 bases from V and 2 from J; bases not matched to a gene: 7. The germline gives CDR1 LNHDA, CDR2 SQIVND (reference sequence). CDR3 residues: CASSKGGPYQETQYF. CDR3 coding DNA: TGTGCCAGTAGTAAAGGGGGCCCCTATCAAGAGACCCAGTACTTC.

This clonotype was seen just once. A read error is possible here, since a much larger clone lies one base away. V is TRBV3-1 and J is TRBJ2-1; D perhaps matches TRBD2 (5 bases). CDR1 and CDR2 (germline): LGHDT, YNNKEL (reference sequence). The CDR3 covers 14 residues. Here the CDR3 DNA reads TGTGCCAGCAGAAGTGCAGGAGGTTACAATGGGCAGTTCTTC. Translation: CASRSAGGYNGQFF.

The CDR3: CASTSTGPLPQETQYF. CDR3 nucleotide sequence: TGTGCCAGCACTTCCACGGGCCCGCTACCACAAGAGACCCAGTACTTC. J is TRBJ2-5 and V is TRBV7-9; D not certain. The CDR3 is 16 amino acids. Germline-derived CDR1 and CDR2 are SEHNR and FQNEAQ (reference sequence). V was trimmed by 7 bases and J by 2 bases, leaving 20 bases between them.

Worth noting for this clonotype: The CDR3 does not close with the conserved phenylalanine or tryptophan, likely indicating a read error. V gene TRBV30 combines with J gene TRBJ1-5; no clear D. Deletions cut 0 bases from V and 5 bases from J, with 17 bases between. The CDR3 length is 16 residues. Germline-derived CDR1 and CDR2 are GTSNPN and SVGIG (reference sequence). The CDR3 DNA reads as TGTGCCTGGAGTGTGAGCCCTGGGCTCCCACATCAGCCCCAGCATCTT. It is translated as CAWSVSPGLPHQPQHL.

This clonotype showed up just a few times. The chain recombines TRBV7-9 with TRBJ2-3; D possibly matches TRBD1 or TRBD2 (5 bases each). V was clipped by 7 bases and J by 1 base, with 12 bases between them. CDR3 length: 14 amino acids. Per germline, CDR1 SEHNR and CDR2 FQNEAQ (reference sequence). The CDR3 protein is CASNPRDRTDTQYF. The CDR3, as DNA: TGTGCCAGCAACCCCCGGGACCGCACAGATACGCAGTATTTT.

This clonotype was detected a few times. This sequence joins TRBV27 and TRBJ2-1; D perhaps matches TRBD1 (6 bases). The V end lost 5 bases, the J end lost 9 bases, and 8 bases lay between the germline ends. This CDR3 is built from 11 residues. CDR1 and CDR2 from the germline V gene are MNHEY and SMNVEV (reference sequence). The CDR3 nucleotides are TGTGCCAGCAGTACAGGGATTGAGCAGTTCTTC. Translation: CASSTGIEQFF.

This clonotype was found many times. This sequence joins TRBV27 and TRBJ1-3; D is unresolved. The CDR3 consists of 15 residues. Trimming removed 2 bases from V and 3 bases from J, with 11 bases in between. Germline values: CDR1 MNHEY, CDR2 SMNVEV (reference sequence). The CDR3 DNA reads as TGTGCCAGCAGTTTAAGAGAAGGGCATGGAAACACCATATATTTT. Encoded protein: CASSLREGHGNTIYF.

The table lists this clonotype with many counts. J is TRBJ2-5 and V is TRBV20-1, with TRBD1 identical over 10 bases. CDR3 length: 14 amino acids. Germline CDR1 reads DFQATT; CDR2 reads SNEGSKA (reference sequence). Trimming removed 5 bases from V and 3 bases from J; junction bases left unmatched: 6. The CDR3: CSAFSGTGEETQYF. In DNA, the CDR3 is TGCAGTGCTTTTTCCGGGACAGGGGAAGAGACCCAGTACTTC.

This clonotype turned up a few times. The genes are TRBV6-1 and TRBJ1-2; 10 bases are a match to TRBD1. The CDR3 extends over 15 amino acids. Germline loops: CDR1 MNHNS, CDR2 SASEGT. The J segment lost 4 bases and the V segment lost 7 bases, leaving 9 bases of the junction unmatched. The CDR3 nucleotides read TGTGCCAGCACGCCAGAGGGACAGGGGATCTATGGCTACACCTTC. It specifies CASTPEGQGIYGYTF.

This clonotype was detected many times. This chain joins TRBV5-1 and TRBJ1-1; the D gene is possibly TRBD1 (5 bases). The CDR3 length is 13 residues. Germline CDR1 SGHRS, CDR2 YFSETQ. The ends were cut back, 7 bases at V and 0 bases at J, with 10 bases in the middle. CDR3 DNA: TGCGCCAGCTCAGGGTGGTTGAACACTGAAGCTTTCTTT. It is translated as CASSGWLNTEAFF.

This clonotype was counted many times. The V gene is TRBV2, the J gene TRBJ2-7, with D perhaps assigned TRBD1 or TRBD2 (6 bases each). The CDR3 covers 14 residues. Trimming left V 7 bases short and J 7 bases short, with 20 bases between. Germline assignment: CDR1 SNHLY and CDR2 FYNNEI. The CDR3 DNA reads TGTGCCAGCACTCCGAATGGAGGGGGGCGTGAGCAGTACTTC. Translation: CASTPNGGGREQYF.

The J gene is TRBJ1-5, the V gene TRBV7-8, with no clear D. Trimming stripped 5 bases from V and 2 bases from J, with 16 bases between. The length of the CDR3 is 16 residues. The germline CDR1 and CDR2 sequences are SGHVS and FQNEAQ. CDR3 loop: CASSARGSIGNQPQHF. CDR3 in DNA: TGTGCCAGCAGCGCCAGAGGGAGTATAGGCAATCAGCCCCAGCATTTT.

This clonotype was counted a few times. CDR3 in amino acids: CASTTLGGAGRDQETQYF. Written as DNA, the CDR3 is TGTGCCAGCACCACCCTGGGAGGGGCGGGGAGGGACCAAGAGACCCAGTACTTC. V and J are TRBV27 and TRBJ2-5, with TRBD2 matching 7 bases. Germline V gives CDR1 MNHEY, CDR2 SMNVEV (reference sequence). The CDR3 sequence is 18 residues long. Trimming took 7 bases from V and 0 from J; bases not matched to a gene: 17.

The chain combines TRBV15 with TRBJ2-5; D might be TRBD1 (5 bases). V lost 3 bases and J 8 bases, leaving 13 bases between the germline ends. This CDR3 spans 13 amino acids. The germline gives CDR1 LNHNV, CDR2 YYDKDF (reference sequence). CDR3 sequence: CATSSTKTGTQYF. The CDR3 DNA reads as TGTGCCACCAGCAGCACTAAAACAGGTACCCAGTACTTC.

The rearrangement joins TRBV20-1 to TRBJ2-1; 8 positions match TRBD2. The length of the CDR3 is 12 residues. V gave up 3 bases and J gave up 6 bases; unmatched junction bases: 1. Germline loops: CDR1 DFQATT, CDR2 SNEGSKA (reference sequence). The CDR3 DNA sequence: TGCAGTGCTAGGGCGGGGGGCAATGAGCAGTTCTTC. Translated: CSARAGGNEQFF.

In this sample, this clonotype turned up a few times. The gene calls are TRBV7-2 and TRBJ1-2; possible D gene TRBD1, 5 bases. Germline CDR1 SGHTA, CDR2 FQGNSA. CDR3 length: 16 amino acids. V was cut by 3 bases and J by 0 bases, with 14 bases left in between. The CDR3 nucleotides are TGTGCCAGCAGCTTGACAGAGGGAGGAACTAACTATGGCTACACCTTC. Its protein is CASSLTEGGTNYGYTF.

In its sample, this clonotype was seen many times. The rearrangement joins TRBV18 to TRBJ2-7, with D perhaps matching TRBD1 (6 bases). V gave up 4 bases and J gave up 8 bases, with 21 bases separating them. Germline V gives CDR1 KGHSH, CDR2 LQKENI. This CDR3 is built from 15 residues. The CDR3 coding sequence is TGTGCCAGCTCACTTTCGGGGACAAGAGGATCCAAGCAGTACTTC. Its protein product is CASSLSGTRGSKQYF.

In its sample, this clonotype was seen a few times. The V and J genes are TRBV6-2 or TRBV6-3 and TRBJ2-5; D is unresolved. Trimming pared 5 bases from V and 5 bases from J, leaving 15 bases between. Germline V gene data show CDR1 as MNHEY and CDR2 as SVGEGT. The CDR3 loop spans 14 amino acids. The CDR3 sequence: CASSPNPTGETQYF. CDR3 bases: TGTGCCAGCAGTCCCAACCCAACCGGTGAGACCCAGTACTTC.

V is TRBV29-1 and J is TRBJ1-1; no reliable D call. V lost 0 bases to trimming and J lost 11 bases, with 10 bases between them. The CDR3 has 11 amino acids. Per the germline V gene, CDR1 is SQVTM and CDR2 is ANQGSEA. This CDR3 is CSVEDTGGAFF. DNA for the CDR3: TGCAGCGTTGAAGATACCGGTGGGGCTTTCTTT.